Here is one TCR beta chain with its context. The CDR3 totals 19 residues. Looked up from germline, CDR1 is KGHSH and CDR2 is LQKENI. With 2 bases removed from V and 1 base from J, the gap between germline ends came to 18 bases. How the authors handled the data: Nucleated cell counts were estimated from reference gene primer amplification. Using immunoSEQ multiplex PCR, the repertoire was profiled, and TCRdb retains in-frame clones only, with some absent. The DNA gave D and trimming, while V, J and clone size come from that table. The table shows 350,000 to 450,000 clones, with 89% occurring only once. These data come from a study of blood T cell repertoires in COVID-19. Study background: In each case, the material was cDNA or gDNA derived from T cells, B-cell-depleted T cells, or PBMCs.

The sample comprised peripheral blood. The chain couples TRBV18 to TRBJ2-6, with D tentatively TRBD1 (6 bases). This receptor was taken from a man aged 35 to 55 with acute or convalescent COVID-19. CDR3 amino acids: CASSPRSTGPSSGANVLTF. CDR3 DNA: TGTGCCAGCTCACCAAGGTCTACAGGGCCGTCTTCTGGGGCCAACGTCCTGACTTTC.